The rows below give T cell receptor beta chains drawn from one sample of a study of cytomegalovirus exposure and HLA in healthy donors. Generated by immunoSEQ multiplex PCR, the TCRdb table keeps only in-frame clones and is missing some. The sample lists around 200,000 clones, 75% to 85% occurring once. The sequencing sample was made of PBMCs. The source of these receptors is a boy aged 5-17 years in good health and CMV-seronegative. Both conserved end residues are part of each CDR3. D genes are given only for firm matches. Not all rows give a size; the values are once, few, many and, for expanded clones, a class.

v_call	j_call	clone_size	d_call	cdr3_aa	cdr3_nt
TRBV7-9	TRBJ2-5	-	-	CASSLGSSAKETQYF	TGTGCCAGCAGCTTAGGTTCTAGCGCAAAAGAGACCCAGTACTTC
TRBV7-2	TRBJ2-2	-	-	CASSPPVMHPNTGELFF	TGTGCCAGCAGCCCGCCGGTGATGCACCCGAACACCGGGGAGCTGTTTTTT
TRBV11-2	TRBJ1-2	-	-	CASSLWGDGYGYTF	TGTGCCAGCAGCTTATGGGGGGATGGCTATGGCTACACCTTC
TRBV5-1	TRBJ2-3	-	-	CASSFGGGTDTQYF	TGCGCCAGCAGCTTCGGAGGGGGCACAGATACGCAGTATTTT
TRBV29-1	TRBJ2-1	-	-	CSVEPASDEQFF	TGCAGCGTTGAACCAGCGAGCGATGAGCAGTTCTTC
TRBV19	TRBJ1-1	-	-	CATKTGLPGRRNTEAFF	TGTGCCACCAAGACCGGCCTACCGGGGAGGAGGAACACTGAAGCTTTCTTT
TRBV15	TRBJ1-5	-	TRBD1	CATSRDQGAGQPQHF	TGTGCCACCAGCAGAGATCAGGGGGCTGGTCAGCCCCAGCATTTT
TRBV18	TRBJ2-5	-	-	CASSPPGTQETQYF	TGTGCCAGCTCACCACCGGGCACGCAAGAGACCCAGTACTTC
TRBV9	TRBJ2-1	-	-	CASSVGLPPPHNEQFF	TGTGCCAGCAGCGTAGGACTACCTCCACCTCACAATGAGCAGTTCTTC
TRBV11-3	TRBJ1-1	-	-	CASSPFLDSLNTEAFF	TGTGCCAGCAGCCCCTTCCTGGACAGTTTGAACACTGAAGCTTTCTTT
TRBV7-9	TRBJ1-4	-	TRBD1	CASSSVERGQANEKLFF	TGTGCCAGCAGCTCCGTTGAACGAGGACAGGCTAATGAAAAACTGTTTTTT
TRBV25-1	TRBJ2-7	once	-	CASSVGGWTYEQYF	TGTGCCAGCAGTGTGGGAGGCTGGACGTACGAGCAGTACTTC
TRBV12-5	TRBJ2-5	few	-	CASGLQGLETQYF	TGTGCTAGTGGTTTGCAGGGCCTGGAGACCCAGTACTTC
TRBV2	TRBJ1-2	-	-	CASSELRGIEGYTF	TGTGCCAGCAGTGAATTACGAGGAATTGAGGGCTACACCTTC
TRBV10-3	TRBJ2-7	once	TRBD1	CAISAAVGQGIYEQYF	TGTGCCATCAGTGCCGCCGTGGGACAGGGGATCTACGAGCAGTACTTC
TRBV5-1	TRBJ2-7	-	-	CASSLVSAFSAKEAGEQYF	TGCGCCAGCAGCTTGGTCTCCGCATTTTCCGCGAAAGAGGCTGGGGAGCAGTACTTC
TRBV19	TRBJ1-4	-	TRBD1	CASSIRRSGGLINEKLFF	TGTGCCAGTAGTATTCGTCGGTCAGGGGGCCTTATTAATGAAAAACTGTTTTTT
TRBV11-2	TRBJ2-7	-	-	CASSLVQGGYEQYF	TGTGCCAGCAGCTTAGTTCAGGGCGGTTACGAGCAGTACTTC
TRBV23-1	TRBJ1-5	-	-	CASSQSRQYRNQPQHF	TGCGCCAGCAGTCAATCGCGGCAGTATCGCAATCAGCCCCAGCATTTT
TRBV6-1	TRBJ2-3	once	TRBD1	CASSDSADRVTDTQYF	TGTGCCAGCAGTGATTCGGCGGACAGGGTCACAGATACGCAGTATTTT
TRBV19	TRBJ1-5	-	-	CASSASGVGNQPQHF	TGTGCCAGTAGTGCCTCCGGGGTGGGCAATCAGCCCCAGCATTTT
TRBV19	TRBJ1-1	-	TRBD1	CASSIPTTGWHTEAFF	TGTGCCAGTAGTATCCCTACGACAGGGTGGCACACTGAAGCTTTCTTT
TRBV30	TRBJ1-1	-	-	CAWETSRNTEAFF	TGTGCCTGGGAAACCAGTCGAAACACTGAAGCTTTCTTT
TRBV29-1	TRBJ2-4	-	-	CSVETSKNIQYF	TGCAGCGTTGAAACTAGCAAAAACATTCAGTACTTC
TRBV5-1	TRBJ2-5	-	-	CASSLDTEQETQYF	TGCGCCAGCAGCTTAGATACGGAGCAAGAGACCCAGTACTTC
TRBV7-9	TRBJ1-5	-	TRBD1	CASSLQGEKGQGLQPQHF	TGTGCCAGCAGCTTACAGGGGGAGAAAGGACAGGGGCTTCAGCCCCAGCATTTT
TRBV11-2	TRBJ2-5	few	-	CASSTLTGKETQYF	TGTGCCAGCAGCACCCTGACGGGGAAAGAGACCCAGTACTTC
TRBV18	TRBJ2-3	-	-	CASSTPLLRRDTQYF	TGTGCCAGCTCGACCCCATTGCTGCGCAGGGATACGCAGTATTTT
TRBV19	TRBJ2-7	-	TRBD2	CASSSVAGGRTHEQYF	TGTGCCAGTAGTTCCGTAGCGGGAGGGAGGACCCACGAGCAGTACTTC
TRBV11-3	TRBJ2-1	once	-	CASSLIRYNEQFF	TGTGCCAGCAGCTTGATTAGATACAATGAGCAGTTCTTC
TRBV4-1	TRBJ1-1	-	TRBD1	CASSQAPGTGKEAFF	TGCGCCAGCAGCCAAGCCCCCGGGACAGGGAAAGAAGCTTTCTTT
TRBV10-3	TRBJ2-2	few	-	CAIRTLMENTGELFF	TGTGCCATCAGGACTTTAATGGAGAACACCGGGGAGCTGTTTTTT
TRBV9	TRBJ1-5	-	-	CASSGGQHNQPQHF	TGTGCCAGCAGCGGAGGACAGCACAATCAGCCCCAGCATTTT
TRBV11-2	TRBJ2-3	-	-	CASSLRDTSGADTQYF	TGTGCCAGCAGCTTAAGGGACACCTCTGGGGCAGATACGCAGTATTTT
TRBV6-4	TRBJ1-2	-	-	CASSASEGEGYTF	TGTGCCAGCAGTGCCTCAGAGGGTGAAGGCTACACCTTC
TRBV4-3	TRBJ1-2	-	-	CASSQDIPGAGGYTF	TGCGCCAGCAGCCAAGATATTCCAGGCGCTGGAGGCTACACCTTC
TRBV5-1	TRBJ2-5	-	TRBD2	CASSFGGQETQYF	TGCGCCAGCAGCTTCGGGGGGCAAGAGACCCAGTACTTC
TRBV6-5	TRBJ2-2	-	-	CASRPPAAGELFF	TGTGCCAGCAGGCCACCTGCGGCCGGGGAGCTGTTTTTT
TRBV7-2	TRBJ1-3	once	TRBD1	CASSRTAGTGLNTIYF	TGTGCCAGCAGTCGAACCGCCGGGACAGGGCTTAACACCATATATTTT
TRBV5-1	TRBJ1-2	-	TRBD1	CASSVGQGELNYGYTF	TGCGCCAGCAGCGTCGGACAGGGGGAACTTAACTATGGCTACACCTTC
TRBV6-5	TRBJ1-1	-	-	CASSYSAGKAFF	TGTGCCAGCAGTTACTCTGCAGGGAAAGCTTTCTTT
TRBV7-2	TRBJ1-6	few	-	CASSFLRGSLHF	TGTGCCAGCAGCTTCCTAAGGGGATCCCTCCACTTT
TRBV6-1	TRBJ2-7	-	-	CASSGPGLPPREQYF	TGTGCCAGCAGTGGACCGGGACTCCCCCCTCGGGAGCAGTACTTC
TRBV4-1	TRBJ1-1	-	-	CASSQVPASGTEAFF	TGCGCCAGCAGCCAGGTCCCGGCCTCGGGCACTGAAGCTTTCTTT
TRBV5-1	TRBJ1-3	-	TRBD1	CASSPRTGDGNTIYF	TGCGCCAGCAGCCCCCGGACAGGGGACGGAAACACCATATATTTT
TRBV19	TRBJ2-3	-	TRBD2	CATGTSGTTDTQYF	TGTGCCACCGGGACTAGCGGGACCACAGATACGCAGTATTTT
TRBV18	TRBJ2-7	-	TRBD2	CASSPLQALERELSEQYF	TGTGCCAGCTCACCACTGCAGGCCTTAGAGCGGGAGTTGTCCGAGCAGTACTTC